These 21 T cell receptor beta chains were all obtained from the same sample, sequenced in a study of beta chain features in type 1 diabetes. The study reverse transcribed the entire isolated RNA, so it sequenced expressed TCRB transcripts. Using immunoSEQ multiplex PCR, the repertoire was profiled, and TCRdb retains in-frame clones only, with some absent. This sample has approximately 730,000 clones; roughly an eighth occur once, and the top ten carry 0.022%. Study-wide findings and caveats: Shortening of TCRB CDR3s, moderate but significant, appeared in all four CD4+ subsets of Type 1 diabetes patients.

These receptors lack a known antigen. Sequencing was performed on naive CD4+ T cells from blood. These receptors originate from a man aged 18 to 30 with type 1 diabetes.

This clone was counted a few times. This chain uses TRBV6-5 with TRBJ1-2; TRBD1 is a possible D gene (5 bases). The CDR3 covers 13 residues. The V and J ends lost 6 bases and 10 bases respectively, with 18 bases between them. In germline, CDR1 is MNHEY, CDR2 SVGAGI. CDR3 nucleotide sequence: TGTGCCAGCAGATCCAGGGAATGGTACGACTACACCTTC. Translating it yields CASRSREWYDYTF.

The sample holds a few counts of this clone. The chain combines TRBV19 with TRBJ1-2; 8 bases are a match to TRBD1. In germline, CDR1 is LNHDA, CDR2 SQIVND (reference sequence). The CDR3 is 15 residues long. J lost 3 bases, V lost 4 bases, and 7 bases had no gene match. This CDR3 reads CASSRPQGADYGYTF. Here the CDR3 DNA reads TGTGCCAGTAGTAGACCTCAGGGGGCGGACTATGGCTACACCTTC.

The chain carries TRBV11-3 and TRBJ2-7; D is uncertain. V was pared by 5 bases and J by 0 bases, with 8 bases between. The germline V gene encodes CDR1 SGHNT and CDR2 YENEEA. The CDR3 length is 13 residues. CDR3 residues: CASSNPSSYEQYF. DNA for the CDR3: TGTGCCAGCAGCAATCCCAGCTCCTACGAGCAGTACTTC.

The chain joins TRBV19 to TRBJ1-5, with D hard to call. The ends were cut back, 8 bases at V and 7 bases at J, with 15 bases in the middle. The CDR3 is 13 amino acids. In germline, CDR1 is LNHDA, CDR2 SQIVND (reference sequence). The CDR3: CASAHLGEQPQHF. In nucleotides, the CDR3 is TGTGCCAGTGCTCACCTAGGCGAACAGCCCCAGCATTTT.

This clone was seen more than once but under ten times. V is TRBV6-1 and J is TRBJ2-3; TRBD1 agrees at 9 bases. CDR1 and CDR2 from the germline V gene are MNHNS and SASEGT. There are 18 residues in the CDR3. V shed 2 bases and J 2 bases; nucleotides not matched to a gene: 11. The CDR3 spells CASSEMFDGTGNTDTQYF. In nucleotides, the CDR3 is TGTGCCAGCAGTGAAATGTTTGATGGGACAGGGAACACAGATACGCAGTATTTT.

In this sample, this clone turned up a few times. The chain's CDR3 is CASSPTLGLHLAAQETQYF. CDR3 DNA: TGTGCCAGCTCACCAACTTTAGGACTCCACTTGGCGGCCCAAGAGACCCAGTACTTC. The chain employs TRBV18 and TRBJ2-5; D is perhaps TRBD2 (5 bases). CDR1 KGHSH and CDR2 LQKENI come from the germline V gene. Between the trimmed V and J ends, which lost 2 bases and 1 base, there was a span of 23 bases. The CDR3 sequence is 19 residues long.

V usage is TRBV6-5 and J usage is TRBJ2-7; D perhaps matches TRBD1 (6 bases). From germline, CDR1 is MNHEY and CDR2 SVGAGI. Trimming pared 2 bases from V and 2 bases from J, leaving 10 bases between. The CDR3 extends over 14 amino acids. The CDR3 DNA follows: TGTGCCAGCAGTTACGGAGACAGGACCTACGAGCAGTACTTC. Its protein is CASSYGDRTYEQYF.

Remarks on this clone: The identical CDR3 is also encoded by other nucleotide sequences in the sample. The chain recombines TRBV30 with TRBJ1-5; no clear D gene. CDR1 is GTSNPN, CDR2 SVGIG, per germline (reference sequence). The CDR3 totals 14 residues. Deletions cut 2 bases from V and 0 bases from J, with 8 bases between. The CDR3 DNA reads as TGTGCCTGGAGTCCTGGCAGTAGCAATCAGCCCCAGCATTTT. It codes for CAWSPGSSNQPQHF.

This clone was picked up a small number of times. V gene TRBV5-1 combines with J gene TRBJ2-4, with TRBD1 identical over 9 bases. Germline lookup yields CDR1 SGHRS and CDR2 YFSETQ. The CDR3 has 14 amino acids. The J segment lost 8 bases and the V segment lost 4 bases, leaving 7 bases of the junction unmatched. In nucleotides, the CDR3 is TGCGCCAGCAGCCCGGGACAGGGTGGTGACATTCAGTACTTC. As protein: CASSPGQGGDIQYF.

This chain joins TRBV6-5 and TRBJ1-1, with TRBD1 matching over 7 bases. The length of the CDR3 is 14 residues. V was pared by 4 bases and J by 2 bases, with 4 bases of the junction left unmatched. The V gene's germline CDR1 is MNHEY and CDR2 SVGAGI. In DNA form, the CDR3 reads TGTGCCAGCAGTTCCGGGACAGTTAACACTGAAGCTTTCTTT. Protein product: CASSSGTVNTEAFF.

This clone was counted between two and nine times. The CDR3 DNA is TGCGCCAGCAGCTTGGGGGGACAGGCCGGTCCGTTTAATACGCAGTATTTT. Encoded protein: CASSLGGQAGPFNTQYF. V usage is TRBV5-1 and J usage is TRBJ2-3, with 8 positions matching TRBD1. V shed 0 bases, J shed 7 bases, and the junction held 13 bases outside the gene matches. Germline V gene sequence: CDR1 SGHRS, CDR2 YFSETQ. The CDR3 is 17 amino acids.

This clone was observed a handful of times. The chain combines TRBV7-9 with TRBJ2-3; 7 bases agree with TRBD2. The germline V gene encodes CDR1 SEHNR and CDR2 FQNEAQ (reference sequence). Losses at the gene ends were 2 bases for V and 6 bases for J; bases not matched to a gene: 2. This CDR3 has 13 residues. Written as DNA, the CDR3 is TGTGCCAGCAGCTTACGGGACTACGATACGCAGTATTTT. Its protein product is CASSLRDYDTQYF.

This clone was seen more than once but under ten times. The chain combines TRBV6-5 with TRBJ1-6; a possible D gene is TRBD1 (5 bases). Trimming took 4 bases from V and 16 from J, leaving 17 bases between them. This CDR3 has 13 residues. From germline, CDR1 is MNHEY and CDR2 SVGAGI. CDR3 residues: CASSSRSRDFLHF. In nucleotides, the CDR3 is TGTGCCAGCAGTTCGAGATCTCGGGACTTTCTCCACTTT.

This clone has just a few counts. The CDR3 loop reads CSVESGGNQPQHF. The CDR3 DNA follows: TGCAGCGTTGAATCGGGCGGCAATCAGCCCCAGCATTTT. This chain links TRBV29-1 with TRBJ1-5; D unclear. The CDR3 runs to 13 residues. Germline V gene data show CDR1 as SQVTM and CDR2 as ANQGSEA. With 2 bases removed from V and 2 bases from J, the gap between germline ends came to 7 bases.

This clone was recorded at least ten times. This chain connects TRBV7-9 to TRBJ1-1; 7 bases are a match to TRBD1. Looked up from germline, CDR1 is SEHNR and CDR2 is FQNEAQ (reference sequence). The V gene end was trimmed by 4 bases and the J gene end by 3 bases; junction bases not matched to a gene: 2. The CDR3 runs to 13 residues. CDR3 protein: CASSSTGYTEAFF. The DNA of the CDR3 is TGTGCCAGCAGCTCGACAGGGTACACTGAAGCTTTCTTT.

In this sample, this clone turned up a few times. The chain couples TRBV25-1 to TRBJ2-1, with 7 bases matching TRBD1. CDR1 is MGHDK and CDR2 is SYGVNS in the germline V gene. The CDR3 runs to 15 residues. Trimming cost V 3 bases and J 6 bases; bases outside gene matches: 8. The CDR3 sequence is CASSDSGQVPNEQFF. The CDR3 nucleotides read TGTGCCAGCAGTGACTCAGGACAGGTACCCAATGAGCAGTTCTTC.

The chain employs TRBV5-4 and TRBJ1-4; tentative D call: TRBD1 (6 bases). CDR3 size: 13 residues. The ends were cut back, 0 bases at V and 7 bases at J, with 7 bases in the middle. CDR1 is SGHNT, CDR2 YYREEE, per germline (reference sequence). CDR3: CASSLGGREKLFF. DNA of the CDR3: TGTGCCAGCAGCTTGGGGGGGCGTGAAAAACTGTTTTTT.

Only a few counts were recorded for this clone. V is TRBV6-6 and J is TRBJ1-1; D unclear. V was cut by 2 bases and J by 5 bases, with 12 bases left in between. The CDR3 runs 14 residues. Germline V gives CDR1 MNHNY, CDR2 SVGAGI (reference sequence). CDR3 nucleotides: TGTGCCAGCAGTTACACCGCGGGAAGAACTGAAGCTTTCTTT. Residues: CASSYTAGRTEAFF.

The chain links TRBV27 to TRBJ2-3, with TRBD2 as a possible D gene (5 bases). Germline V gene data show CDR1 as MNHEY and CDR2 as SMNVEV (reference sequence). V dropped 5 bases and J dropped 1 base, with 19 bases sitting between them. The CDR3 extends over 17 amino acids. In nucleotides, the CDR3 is TGTGCCAGCAGTCCCCTCTTTGGCGCCGGGGGCACAGATACGCAGTATTTT. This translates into CASSPLFGAGGTDTQYF.

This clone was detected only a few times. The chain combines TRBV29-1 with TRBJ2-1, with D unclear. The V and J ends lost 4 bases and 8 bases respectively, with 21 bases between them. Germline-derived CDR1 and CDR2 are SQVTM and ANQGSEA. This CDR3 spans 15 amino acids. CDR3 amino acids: CSVGFGITVEDEQFF. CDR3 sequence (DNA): TGCAGCGTTGGTTTTGGGATTACCGTTGAGGATGAGCAGTTCTTC.

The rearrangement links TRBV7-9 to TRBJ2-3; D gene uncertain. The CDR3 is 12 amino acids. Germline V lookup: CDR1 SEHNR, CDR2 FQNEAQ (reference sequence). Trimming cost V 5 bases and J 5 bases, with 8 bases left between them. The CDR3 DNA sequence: TGTGCCAGCAGCCCCCCAGTAGATACGCAGTATTTT. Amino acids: CASSPPVDTQYF.